These 23 T cell receptor beta chains came from one sample sequenced in a study of shared clonotypes between healthy human individuals (dated by TCRdb to the early 2020s). Receptors were amplified or captured by the immunoSEQ multiplex PCR assay. TCRdb retrieved this table from immuneACCESS and kept in-frame rearrangements only. Not all clones are present; in checked studies, unresolved V genes account for under half, and no reason is known for the remainder. The sample profile shows about 990,000 clones; around 82% of them were found once. Roughly 0.61% of the sample belongs to the ten largest clones. Sequenced sample: memory CD4+ T cells from PBMCs. The sample's cell subset or site label, in plain terms: CD45RA-negative fraction. Receptors originate from a man in his late teens or twenties in good health. Some clones in this sample may be carry-over from other donors' samples.

The V call is TRBV7-3, the J call TRBJ2-3; D is uncertain. Trimming removed 6 bases from V and 6 bases from J, with 13 bases in between. CDR3 length equals 13 residues. Looked up from germline, CDR1 is SGHTA and CDR2 is FQGTGA. DNA for the CDR3: TGTGCCAGCAGTCTTTCCACTTGGGATACGCAGTATTTT. It yields the protein CASSLSTWDTQYF.

The V and J genes are TRBV6-1 and TRBJ2-7; D might be TRBD1 (5 bases). Per the germline V gene, CDR1 is MNHNS and CDR2 is SASEGT. This CDR3 comprises 12 residues. The ends were cut back, 5 bases at V and 0 bases at J, with 5 bases in the middle. In DNA, the CDR3 is TGTGCCAGCAGTAGGGGCTCCTACGAGCAGTACTTC. Amino acid sequence: CASSRGSYEQYF.

This chain uses TRBV2 with TRBJ2-5; 10 nucleotides align to TRBD1. This CDR3 is built from 14 residues. Unmatched junction bases numbered 12, after V lost 6 bases and J lost 11 bases. Germline-derived CDR1 and CDR2 are SNHLY and FYNNEI. The CDR3 loop is CASRAVGQGSGQYF. In nucleotides, the CDR3 is TGTGCCAGCAGGGCGGTGGGACAGGGGAGTGGACAGTACTTC. The variable domain in full, with the rest retrieved from reference TRBV2 and TRBJ2-5, is EPEVTQTPSHQVTQMGQEVILRCVPISNHLYFYWYRQILGQKVEFLVSFYNNEISEKSEIFDDQFSVERPDGSNFTLKIRSTKLEDSAMYFCASRAVGQGSGQYFGPGTRLLVL.

The CDR3 nucleotides are TGCGCCAGCAGCTTGGCCACCGTCGCGGATACGCAGTATTTT. It is translated as CASSLATVADTQYF. This sequence joins TRBV5-1 and TRBJ2-3, with D uncertain. Germline CDR1 is SGHRS and CDR2 is YFSETQ. V was pared by 0 bases and J by 6 bases, with 11 bases between. This CDR3 region has 14 residues.

The chain combines TRBV5-1 with TRBJ1-3; D gene unclear. This CDR3 is 14 amino acids long. The V end lost 4 bases, the J end lost 3 bases, and 11 bases lay between the germline ends. Germline CDR1 reads SGHRS; CDR2 reads YFSETQ. CDR3 in amino acids: CASSPTVGGNTIYF. CDR3 DNA sequence: TGCGCCAGCAGCCCCACCGTGGGTGGAAACACCATATATTTT.

A note on this clone: At one end the junction does not follow the germline gene, possibly because of a read error. The chain joins TRBV7-3 to TRBJ2-3; D remains unclear. In germline, CDR1 is SGHTA, CDR2 FQGTGA. The CDR3 spans 13 residues. DNA of the CDR3: TGTGCCAGCAGCATAACTAGCACAGATACGCAGTATTTT. Translated: CASSITSTDTQYF.

This chain connects TRBV18 to TRBJ1-2, with 8 bases aligning to TRBD1. V gave up 5 bases and J gave up 4 bases; unmatched junction bases: 0. Germline V gives CDR1 KGHSH, CDR2 LQKENI. The CDR3 contains 12 residues. The CDR3 protein is CASSGQGYGYTF. For the CDR3, the DNA is TGTGCCAGCTCAGGACAGGGCTATGGCTACACCTTC.

J is TRBJ2-1 and V is TRBV30; tentatively, D is TRBD2 (5 bases). This CDR3 region has 15 residues. The germline V gene encodes CDR1 GTSNPN and CDR2 SVGIG (reference sequence). Trimming shortened V by 4 bases and J by 2 bases, and 15 bases separated the two germline ends. CDR3 residues: CAWISRGFAYNEQFF. CDR3 DNA: TGTGCCTGGATTTCACGGGGATTTGCCTACAATGAGCAGTTCTTC.

The chain has TRBV19 and TRBJ1-3; possibly TRBD1 for D (5 bases). Germline CDR1 and CDR2: LNHDA and SQIVND (reference sequence). Trimming took 3 bases from V and 4 from J, leaving 16 bases between them. The CDR3 runs to 16 residues. CDR3: CASSIPAPRGGNTIYF. CDR3 bases: TGTGCCAGTAGTATCCCAGCCCCCCGGGGCGGAAACACCATATATTTT.

The chain employs TRBV7-3 and TRBJ2-2, with TRBD2 matching over 11 bases. V shed 3 bases, J shed 5 bases, and the junction held 5 bases outside the gene matches. Germline V gene data show CDR1 as SGHTA and CDR2 as FQGTGA. The CDR3 is 16 residues long. In DNA, the CDR3 is TGTGCCAGCAGCTTTAGCGGGAGGGGTACGACCGGGGAGCTGTTTTTT. Translation gives CASSFSGRGTTGELFF.

The V gene is TRBV7-8, the J gene TRBJ2-1, with 10 bases aligning to TRBD2. CDR1 is SGHVS, CDR2 FQNEAQ, per germline. V lost 5 bases to trimming and J lost 7 bases; unmatched junction nucleotides: 14. There are 17 residues in the CDR3. This CDR3 is CASSGSGRGFLNNEQFF. Here the CDR3 DNA reads TGTGCCAGCAGCGGCAGCGGGAGGGGGTTCCTAAATAATGAGCAGTTCTTC.

This chain joins TRBV7-9 and TRBJ2-5, with D possibly being TRBD1 (5 bases). V was cut by 4 bases and J by 4 bases, with 13 bases left in between. CDR1 is SEHNR and CDR2 is FQNEAQ in the germline V gene (reference sequence). The length of the CDR3 is 14 residues. The CDR3 loop reads CASSSTYGAETQYF. As DNA, the CDR3 is TGTGCCAGCAGCTCTACTTATGGGGCAGAGACCCAGTACTTC.

The sample holds one count of this clone. Different DNA sequences within this sample yield the same CDR3. The V gene is TRBV28, the J gene TRBJ1-2, with D unresolved. CDR1 MDHEN and CDR2 SYDVKM come from the germline V gene. This CDR3 is 12 amino acids long. V was cut by 6 bases and J by 0 bases, with 5 bases left in between. This CDR3 is CASRVSNYGYTF. DNA of the CDR3: TGTGCCAGCAGGGTTTCTAACTATGGCTACACCTTC.

The rearrangement joins TRBV7-9 to TRBJ2-1; no firm D call. V lost 0 bases, J lost 8 bases, and 11 bases lay in between. The CDR3 consists of 14 residues. Per germline, CDR1 SEHNR and CDR2 FQNEAQ (reference sequence). The DNA for the CDR3 is TGTGCCAGCAGCTTAGCTGGCAAGGCGGATGAGCAGTTCTTC. This sequence encodes CASSLAGKADEQFF.

This chain joins TRBV29-1 and TRBJ2-1; no definite D call. Trimming stripped 7 bases from V and 8 bases from J, with 9 bases between. Germline V CDR1 and CDR2: SQVTM, ANQGSEA. CDR3 length equals 10 residues. The CDR3 sequence: CSALLDEQFF. CDR3 coding DNA: TGCAGCGCCCTGCTAGATGAGCAGTTCTTC.

The chain recombines TRBV28 with TRBJ1-3; D unresolved. The CDR3 extends over 15 amino acids. Trimming shortened V by 5 bases and J by 0 bases, and 11 bases separated the two germline ends. The V gene's germline CDR1 is MDHEN and CDR2 SYDVKM. CDR3: CASSTIGGSGNTIYF. CDR3 DNA: TGTGCCAGCAGTACTATCGGTGGCTCTGGAAACACCATATATTTT.

V usage is TRBV9 and J usage is TRBJ1-3, with D perhaps matching TRBD1 (5 bases). The V gene lost 4 bases and the J gene lost 0 bases, with 17 bases spanning the gap. Germline V gene lookup returns CDR1 SGDLS and CDR2 YYNGEE. The CDR3 sequence is 17 residues long. The CDR3 DNA follows: TGTGCCAGCAGCTCTAGGGGCCCCGGCAGCTCTGGAAACACCATATATTTT. Translating gives CASSSRGPGSSGNTIYF.

Worth noting for this clone: Other DNA sequences in this specimen translate into the identical CDR3. This chain connects TRBV5-1 to TRBJ1-2, with D perhaps matching TRBD1 (6 bases). Trimming took 2 bases from V and 6 from J, leaving 11 bases between them. CDR1 SGHRS and CDR2 YFSETQ come from the germline V gene. This CDR3 is 13 amino acids long. CDR3 sequence: CASSFLGGDGYTF. The CDR3 nucleotides are TGCGCCAGCAGCTTCTTGGGGGGCGATGGCTACACCTTC.

This clone was seen more than once but under ten times. V gene TRBV5-1 combines with J gene TRBJ2-3; D not certain. V was clipped by 0 bases and J by 6 bases, with 8 bases between them. The CDR3 length is 13 residues. The germline CDR1 and CDR2 sequences are SGHRS and YFSETQ. CDR3 in DNA: TGCGCCAGCAGCTTGGAGCCCCAGGATACGCAGTATTTT. It codes for CASSLEPQDTQYF.

The table lists this clone with many counts. The chain has TRBV29-1 and TRBJ2-3; tentative D call: TRBD2 (5 bases). The germline V gene has CDR1 SQVTM and CDR2 ANQGSEA. V was clipped by 6 bases and J by 9 bases, with 10 bases between them. The CDR3 consists of 10 residues. This chain's CDR3 is CSVDGSTQYF. The CDR3 DNA sequence: TGCAGCGTGGATGGGAGCACGCAGTATTTT.

In this sample, this clone turned up once. The rearrangement uses TRBV20-1 and TRBJ1-2, with unresolved D. The V gene lost 8 bases and the J gene lost 4 bases, with 11 bases spanning the gap. Germline V gene sequence: CDR1 DFQATT, CDR2 SNEGSKA (reference sequence). The CDR3 totals 11 residues. CDR3 residues: CSTGVGYGYTF. The DNA for the CDR3 is TGCAGTACCGGAGTAGGCTATGGCTACACCTTC.

The CDR3 DNA sequence: TGCGCCAGCAGCCAAGATCGGGGGCCCACCCAGTACTTC. It yields the protein CASSQDRGPTQYF. The chain carries TRBV4-1 and TRBJ2-5, with D possibly called TRBD1 or TRBD2 (6 bases each). Germline V gives CDR1 MGHRA, CDR2 YSYEKL. V was shortened by 0 bases and J by 8 bases, with 10 bases between the two germline ends. There are 13 residues in the CDR3.

The chain has TRBV7-2 and TRBJ1-2; possibly TRBD1 for D (6 bases). Trimming removed 7 bases at V and 2 bases at J, with 14 bases between. Germline V gives CDR1 SGHTA, CDR2 FQGNSA. This CDR3 comprises 14 residues. The CDR3 spells CASTGGAVNYGYTF. In nucleotides, the CDR3 is TGTGCCAGCACCGGGGGGGCAGTGAACTATGGCTACACCTTC.